The rows below give T cell receptor beta chains drawn from one sample of a study of blood T cell repertoires in COVID-19. Sequencing was performed with immunoSEQ multiplex PCR; in TCRdb, only in-frame clones are kept and a portion is missing. The table lists 300,000 to 450,000 clones, around 87% of them singletons. Sequencing was carried out using peripheral blood. These receptors were taken from a woman aged 60-75 years with COVID-19, enrolled during active disease. CDR3s include the opening cysteine and the closing phenylalanine or tryptophan. Each record gives: V gene, D gene, J gene, CDR3 protein, CDR3 DNA. D genes are given only for firm matches.

V: TRBV4-1; D: NA; J: TRBJ2-1; CDR3: CASSQAEQNYNEQFF; DNA: TGCGCCAGCAGCCAAGCCGAACAGAACTACAATGAGCAGTTCTTC
V: TRBV18; D: NA; J: TRBJ2-7; CDR3: CASSPGLTAYEQYF; DNA: TGTGCCAGCTCACCAGGGTTGACAGCCTACGAGCAGTACTTC
V: TRBV7-6; D: NA; J: TRBJ2-3; CDR3: CASSLEGVGGTDTQYF; DNA: TGTGCCAGCAGCTTAGAGGGCGTCGGGGGCACAGATACGCAGTATTTT
V: TRBV7-2; D: NA; J: TRBJ2-5; CDR3: CASSLNTGSETQYF; DNA: TGTGCCAGCAGCTTAAACACAGGGTCAGAGACCCAGTACTTC
V: TRBV15; D: TRBD1; J: TRBJ1-1; CDR3: CATSRNSGTGRTEAFF; DNA: TGTGCCACCAGCAGGAACTCCGGGACAGGGCGAACTGAAGCTTTCTTT
V: TRBV3-1/TRBV3-2; D: TRBD1; J: TRBJ1-5; CDR3: CASSQSGGPQHF; DNA: TGTGCCAGCAGCCAGTCAGGGGGGCCCCAGCATTTT
V: TRBV14; D: TRBD2; J: TRBJ2-1; CDR3: CASSAGTSGYNEQFF; DNA: TGTGCCAGCAGCGCCGGGACTAGCGGGTACAATGAGCAGTTCTTC
V: TRBV4-1; D: NA; J: TRBJ2-3; CDR3: CASSKGLSYTQYF; DNA: TGCGCCAGCAGCAAAGGACTATCATATACGCAGTATTTT
V: TRBV6-2/TRBV6-3; D: TRBD2; J: TRBJ2-1; CDR3: CASRYRLAGYNEQFF; DNA: TGTGCCAGCAGGTACCGACTAGCGGGGTACAATGAGCAGTTCTTC
V: TRBV23-1; D: TRBD1; J: TRBJ1-6; CDR3: CASSHTDRGRVSFVLHF; DNA: TGCGCCAGCAGTCACACCGACAGGGGGCGCGTGAGTTTTGTCCTCCACTTT
V: TRBV27; D: TRBD2; J: TRBJ2-1; CDR3: CASSLGLAGDEQFF; DNA: TGTGCCAGCAGTTTAGGACTAGCGGGGGATGAGCAGTTCTTC
V: TRBV5-4; D: NA; J: TRBJ2-7; CDR3: CASSLGQNSYEQYF; DNA: TGTGCCAGCAGCTTGGGGCAGAACTCCTACGAGCAGTACTTC
V: TRBV30; D: NA; J: TRBJ2-5; CDR3: CAWSVLLGREETQYF; DNA: TGTGCCTGGAGTGTACTCTTGGGCAGGGAAGAGACCCAGTACTTC
V: TRBV28; D: TRBD1; J: TRBJ2-5; CDR3: CASKPQDRGRETQYF; DNA: TGTGCCAGCAAACCGCAGGACAGGGGGCGAGAGACCCAGTACTTC
V: TRBV10-2; D: NA; J: TRBJ2-5; CDR3: CASARGQAQETQYF; DNA: TGCGCCAGCGCGCGAGGGCAGGCCCAAGAGACCCAGTACTTC
V: TRBV5-1; D: NA; J: TRBJ2-5; CDR3: CASRAAMQETQYF; DNA: TGCGCCAGCAGGGCGGCGATGCAAGAGACCCAGTACTTC
V: TRBV3-1/TRBV3-2; D: NA; J: TRBJ1-1; CDR3: CASSQGGGTRAFF; DNA: TGTGCCAGCAGCCAAGGGGGGGGGACTCGAGCTTTCTTT
V: TRBV2; D: TRBD2; J: TRBJ2-1; CDR3: CASRRGGREQFF; DNA: TGTGCCAGCAGGCGGGGGGGCCGAGAGCAGTTCTTC
V: TRBV19; D: TRBD1; J: TRBJ1-5; CDR3: CASNRDRSINQPQHF; DNA: TGTGCCAGTAACCGGGACAGGAGCATCAATCAGCCCCAGCATTTT
V: TRBV4-1; D: NA; J: TRBJ2-2; CDR3: CASSLTLGLGTGELFF; DNA: TGCGCCAGCAGCCTTACTCTGGGCCTCGGCACCGGGGAGCTGTTTTTT
V: TRBV28; D: TRBD1; J: TRBJ1-2; CDR3: CASRVAGGSYGYTF; DNA: TGTGCCAGCAGGGTGGCAGGGGGAAGCTATGGCTACACCTTC
V: TRBV12-5; D: TRBD2; J: TRBJ2-1; CDR3: CASGLFPLAGKHEQFF; DNA: TGTGCTAGTGGTTTGTTTCCCCTAGCGGGGAAGCATGAGCAGTTCTTC